This T cell receptor beta chain was captured in a study of CD8 T cells in Susac syndrome. It was with random hexamers that 0.5 to 1 ug RNA was reverse transcribed. From the immunoSEQ multiplex PCR reads, TCRdb called clonotypes with MiXCR, one entry per CDR3 protein. The sample lists 130,000 or so distinct CDR3 sequences, 91% occurring once. Germline values: CDR1 LGHDT, CDR2 YNNKEL (reference sequence). There are 15 residues in the CDR3. Trimming removed 6 bases from V and 5 bases from J; junction bases left unmatched: 10. Sequenced: CD8+ T cells from PBMCs. The TCR was taken from a human donor with multiple sclerosis. The V call is TRBV3-1, the J call TRBJ1-1; 9 positions agree with TRBD1. CDR3 DNA: TGTGCCAGCAGGTCAGGACAGGGGATTGGGACTGAAGCTTTCTTT. Translation gives CASRSGQGIGTEAFF.